This T cell receptor beta chain is from a study of cytomegalovirus exposure and HLA in healthy donors. This CDR3 is 12 amino acids long. V shed 8 bases and J shed 3 bases, with 7 bases lying between them. The germline V gene encodes CDR1 MNHEY and CDR2 SMNVEV (reference sequence). PCR involved 60 Vbeta and 13 Jbeta primers. The table came from immunoSEQ multiplex PCR; TCRdb's copy has only in-frame clones and leaves some out. Of under 200,000 clones in the sample, approximately 79% are singletons; the top ten hold roughly 2%. Comments on this clone: Its matching antigen is unknown.

General study findings and limits: Follow-up analysis found HLA locus-dependent TCR association rates, highest for DRB1 and lowest for HLA-C.

The sample comprised PBMCs. The origin of this receptor is a human donor in good health. J is TRBJ2-2 and V is TRBV27; D uncertain. The DNA for the CDR3 is TGTGCCAGCCGGGTTTACACCGGGGAGCTGTTTTTT. This encodes CASRVYTGELFF.